The rows below give T cell receptor beta chains drawn from one sample of a study of CD8+CD57+ T cells in acquired aplastic anemia. Using its own MiXCR run on the reads, TCRdb lists one record per CDR3 protein. The sample shows 80,000 to 100,000 distinct CDR3 sequences, about 66% of them seen only once. Sequencing was done on a sample of sorted CD4+, CD8+, or CD8+CD57+ T cells (not recorded which) from PBMCs. These receptors were collected from a human donor with aplastic anemia. Both conserved end residues are trimmed from each CDR3. Fields, in order: V gene, J gene, CDR3 protein.

TRBV6-1,TRBJ1-6,ASSEEGELGPLH
TRBV12-3/TRBV12-4,TRBJ1-5,ASSPPGLQPQH
TRBV29-1,TRBJ1-2,SVDRGGNDDYGYT
TRBV2,TRBJ2-2,ASSVTTGELF
TRBV15,TRBJ2-1,ATSRDRGVNEQF
TRBV20-1,TRBJ1-5,SARSGGGQPQH
TRBV19,TRBJ2-7,ASSRPGDSYEQY
TRBV20-1,TRBJ2-5,SARDSSRQETQY
TRBV7-2,TRBJ1-6,ASSLTGARNSPLH
TRBV7-6,TRBJ1-6,ASSLLRTSNSPLH
TRBV20-1,TRBJ1-2,SAALEGYT
TRBV20-1,TRBJ2-1,SGQGDTTNGQF
TRBV7-8,TRBJ2-7,ASSRGLAVAYEQY
TRBV2,TRBJ1-5,ASSDLTGGMPQH
TRBV7-2,TRBJ2-3,ASSDDMGAPTDTQY
TRBV7-9,TRBJ1-2,ASSTGTAINYGYT
TRBV6-5,TRBJ2-7,ASSYWRTGAYEQY
TRBV5-6,TRBJ2-7,ASKGGYDYEQY
TRBV15,TRBJ2-7,ATSSTGTGGYEQY
TRBV7-3,TRBJ2-3,ASSEHSTDTQY
TRBV5-6,TRBJ2-7,ASSLWRVGPYEQY
TRBV9,TRBJ2-1,ASSASGAVYNEQF
TRBV20-1,TRBJ2-7,SARDHRGHEQY
TRBV5-4,TRBJ2-5,ASSSPDWRQETQY
TRBV20-1,TRBJ1-5,SARDGRVSNQPQH
TRBV20-1,TRBJ1-6,SASGRGRFI
TRBV12-3/TRBV12-4,TRBJ1-2,ASSQDSLLTYGYT
TRBV7-8,TRBJ2-5,ASSQMWRTESEGETQY
TRBV6-2/TRBV6-3,TRBJ2-1,ASSYGASGSRVEQF
TRBV10-3,TRBJ1-1,AISDRQWSEAF
TRBV5-1,TRBJ1-3,ASSLDPGLANTIY